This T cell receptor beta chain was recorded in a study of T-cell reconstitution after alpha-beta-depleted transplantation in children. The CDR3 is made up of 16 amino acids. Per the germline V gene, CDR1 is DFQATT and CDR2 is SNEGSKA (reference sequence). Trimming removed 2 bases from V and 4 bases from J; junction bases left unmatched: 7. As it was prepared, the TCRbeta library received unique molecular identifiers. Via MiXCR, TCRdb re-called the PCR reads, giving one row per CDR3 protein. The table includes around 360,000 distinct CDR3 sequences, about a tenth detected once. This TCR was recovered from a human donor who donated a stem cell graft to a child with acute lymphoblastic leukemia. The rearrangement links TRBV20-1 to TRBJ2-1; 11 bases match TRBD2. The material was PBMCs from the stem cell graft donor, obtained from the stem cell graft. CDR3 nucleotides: TGCAGTGCTAGAAATCCCGGGACTAGCGGATACAATGAGCAGTTCTTC. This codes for CSARNPGTSGYNEQFF.